This T cell receptor beta chain derives from a study of cytomegalovirus exposure and HLA in healthy donors. This CDR3 is 13 amino acids long. CDR1 is SGHNT, CDR2 YYREEE, per germline (reference sequence). V was clipped by 4 bases and J by 3 bases, with 10 bases between them. Concerning this clone itself: Its antigen is as yet unknown.

The PCR employed 60 Vbeta primers together with 13 Jbeta primers. Only in-frame clones appear in the TCRdb table, and some are missing; sequencing was by immunoSEQ multiplex PCR. The table shows about 160,000 clones, with around 76% occurring only once. Study outcomes and limitations: The records held CMV serostatus as the only immune exposure information. Cytomegalovirus association was listed for under 200 TCR beta chains. TCR beta chain V- and J-gene trimming was linked, in a later analysis, to a missense variant in DCLRE1C.

The material sequenced was PBMCs. The V gene is TRBV5-4, the J gene TRBJ1-1, with D unclear. This receptor was identified in a girl aged 10 to 17 in good health and CMV-seropositive. The CDR3 protein is CASSPSSDTEAFF. The CDR3 DNA reads as TGTGCCAGCAGCCCTTCTAGCGACACTGAAGCTTTCTTT.